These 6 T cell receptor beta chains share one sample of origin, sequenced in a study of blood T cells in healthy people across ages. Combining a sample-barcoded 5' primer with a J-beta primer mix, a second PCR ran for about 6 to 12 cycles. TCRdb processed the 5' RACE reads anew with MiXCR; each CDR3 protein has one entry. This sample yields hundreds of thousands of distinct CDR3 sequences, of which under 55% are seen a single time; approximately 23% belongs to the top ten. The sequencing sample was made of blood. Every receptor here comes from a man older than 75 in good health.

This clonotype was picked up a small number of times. CDR3 in amino acids: CARGGTNSYNEQFF. As DNA, the CDR3 is TGTGCCAGAGGAGGGACTAACTCCTACAATGAGCAGTTCTTC. The chain joins TRBV21-1 to TRBJ2-1; TRBD2, as called in the table, went unchecked against the DNA. TRBV21-1 is a documented pseudogene. CDR3 length equals 14 residues.

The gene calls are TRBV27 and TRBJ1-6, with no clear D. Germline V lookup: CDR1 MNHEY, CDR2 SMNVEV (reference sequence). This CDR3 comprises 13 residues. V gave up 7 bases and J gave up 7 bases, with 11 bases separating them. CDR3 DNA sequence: TGTGCCAGCAAACCACCCGGCAATTCACCCCTCCACTTT. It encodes CASKPPGNSPLHF.

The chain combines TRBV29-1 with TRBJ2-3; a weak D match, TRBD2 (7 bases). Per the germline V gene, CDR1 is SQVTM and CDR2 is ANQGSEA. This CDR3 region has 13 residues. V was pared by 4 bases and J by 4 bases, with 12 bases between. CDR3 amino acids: CSVGGAGADTQYF. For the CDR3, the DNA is TGCAGCGTTGGGGGGGCGGGGGCAGATACGCAGTATTTT.

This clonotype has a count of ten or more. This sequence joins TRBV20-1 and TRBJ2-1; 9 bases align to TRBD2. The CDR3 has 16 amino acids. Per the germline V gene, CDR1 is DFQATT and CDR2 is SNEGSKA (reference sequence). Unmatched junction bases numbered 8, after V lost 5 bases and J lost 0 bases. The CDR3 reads CSAPVLAGSSYNEQFF. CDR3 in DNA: TGCAGTGCTCCTGTTCTAGCGGGAAGCTCCTACAATGAGCAGTTCTTC.

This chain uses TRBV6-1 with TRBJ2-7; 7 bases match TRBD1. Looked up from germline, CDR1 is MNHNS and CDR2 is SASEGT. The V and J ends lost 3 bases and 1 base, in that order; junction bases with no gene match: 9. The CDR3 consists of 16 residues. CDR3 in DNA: TGTGCCAGCAGTGAGAGTAGGGGGCAAGGATCCTACGAGCAGTACTTC. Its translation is CASSESRGQGSYEQYF.

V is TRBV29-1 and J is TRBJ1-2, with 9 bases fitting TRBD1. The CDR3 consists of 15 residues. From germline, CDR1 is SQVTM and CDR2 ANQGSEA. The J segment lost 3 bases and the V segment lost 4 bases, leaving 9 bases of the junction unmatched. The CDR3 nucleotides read TGCAGCGTTGGGGGACAGGGAAGTTTGGACTATGGCTACACCTTC. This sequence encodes CSVGGQGSLDYGYTF.